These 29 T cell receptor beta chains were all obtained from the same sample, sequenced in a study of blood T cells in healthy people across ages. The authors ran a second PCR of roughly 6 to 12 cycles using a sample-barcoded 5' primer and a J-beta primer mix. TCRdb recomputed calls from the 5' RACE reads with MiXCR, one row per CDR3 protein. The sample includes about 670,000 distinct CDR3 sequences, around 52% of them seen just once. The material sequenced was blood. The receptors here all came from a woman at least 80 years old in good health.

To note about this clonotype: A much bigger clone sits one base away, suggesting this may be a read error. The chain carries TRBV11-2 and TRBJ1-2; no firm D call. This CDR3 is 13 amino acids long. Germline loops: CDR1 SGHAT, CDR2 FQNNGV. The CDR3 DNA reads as TGTGCCAACAGCTTGGAAGAAAGCTATGGCTACACCTTC. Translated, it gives CANSLEESYGYTF.

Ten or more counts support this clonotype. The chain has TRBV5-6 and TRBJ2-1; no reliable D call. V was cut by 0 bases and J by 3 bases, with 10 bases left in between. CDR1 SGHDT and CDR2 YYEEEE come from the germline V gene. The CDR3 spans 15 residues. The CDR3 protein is CASSLVSLSYNEQFF. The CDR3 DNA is TGTGCCAGCAGCTTGGTCTCACTTAGCTACAATGAGCAGTTCTTC.

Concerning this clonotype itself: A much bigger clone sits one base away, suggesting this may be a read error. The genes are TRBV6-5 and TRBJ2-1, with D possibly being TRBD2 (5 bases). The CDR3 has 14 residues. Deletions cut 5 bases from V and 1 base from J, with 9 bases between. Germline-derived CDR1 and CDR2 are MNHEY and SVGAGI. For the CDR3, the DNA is TGTGCCAGCAGTGATGGGGAGTCCTACAATGAGCAGTTCTTC. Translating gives CASSDGESYNEQFF.

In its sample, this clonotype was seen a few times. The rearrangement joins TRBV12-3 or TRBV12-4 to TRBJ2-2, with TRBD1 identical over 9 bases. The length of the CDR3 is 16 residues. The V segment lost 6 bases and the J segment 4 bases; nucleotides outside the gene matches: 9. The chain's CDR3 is CASRSGTGLGTGELFF. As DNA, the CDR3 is TGTGCCAGCAGGTCCGGGACAGGGTTGGGCACCGGGGAGCTGTTTTTT.

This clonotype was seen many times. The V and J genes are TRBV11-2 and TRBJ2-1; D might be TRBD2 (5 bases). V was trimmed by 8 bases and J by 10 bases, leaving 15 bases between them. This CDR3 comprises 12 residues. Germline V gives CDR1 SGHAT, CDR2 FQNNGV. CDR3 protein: CASGLIVREQFF. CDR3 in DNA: TGTGCCAGCGGACTTATTGTGCGGGAGCAGTTCTTC. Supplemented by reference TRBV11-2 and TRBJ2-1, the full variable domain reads EAGVAQSPRYKIIEKRQSVAFWCNPISGHATLYWYQQILGQGPKLLIQFQNNGVVDDSQLPKDRFSAERLKGVDSTLKIQPAKLEDSAVYLCASGLIVREQFFGPGTRLTVL.

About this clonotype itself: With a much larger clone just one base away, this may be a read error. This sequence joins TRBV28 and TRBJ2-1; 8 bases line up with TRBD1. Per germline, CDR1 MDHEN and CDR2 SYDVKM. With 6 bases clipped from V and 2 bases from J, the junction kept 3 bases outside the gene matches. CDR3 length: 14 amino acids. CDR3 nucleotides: TGTGCCAGCAGCCGGGACAGGACCTACAATGAGCAGTTCTTC. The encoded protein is CASSRDRTYNEQFF.

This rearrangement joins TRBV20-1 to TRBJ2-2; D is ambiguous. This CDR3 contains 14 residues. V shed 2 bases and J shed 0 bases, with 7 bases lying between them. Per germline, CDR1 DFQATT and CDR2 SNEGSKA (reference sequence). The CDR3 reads CSARRIANTGELFF. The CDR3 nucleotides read TGCAGTGCTAGAAGGATAGCGAACACCGGGGAGCTGTTTTTT.

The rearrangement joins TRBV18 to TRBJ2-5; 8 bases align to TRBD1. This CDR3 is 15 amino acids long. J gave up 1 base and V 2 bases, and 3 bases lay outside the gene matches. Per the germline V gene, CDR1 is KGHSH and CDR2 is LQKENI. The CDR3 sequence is CASSPWDRSQETQYF. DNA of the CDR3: TGTGCCAGCTCACCATGGGACAGGTCCCAAGAGACCCAGTACTTC.

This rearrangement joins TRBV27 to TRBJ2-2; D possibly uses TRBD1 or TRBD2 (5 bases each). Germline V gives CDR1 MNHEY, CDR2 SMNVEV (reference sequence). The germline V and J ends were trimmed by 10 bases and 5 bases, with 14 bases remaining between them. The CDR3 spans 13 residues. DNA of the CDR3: TGTGCCACTGGGACCTGCGGAACCGGGGAGCTGTTTTTT. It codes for CATGTCGTGELFF.

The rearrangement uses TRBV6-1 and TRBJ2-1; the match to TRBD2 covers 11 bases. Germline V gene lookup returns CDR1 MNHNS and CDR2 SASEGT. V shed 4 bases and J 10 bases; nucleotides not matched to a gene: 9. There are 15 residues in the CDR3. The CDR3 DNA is TGTGCCAGCAGTGGTACTAGCGGGAGCCTGGGGGAGCAGTTCTTC. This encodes CASSGTSGSLGEQFF.

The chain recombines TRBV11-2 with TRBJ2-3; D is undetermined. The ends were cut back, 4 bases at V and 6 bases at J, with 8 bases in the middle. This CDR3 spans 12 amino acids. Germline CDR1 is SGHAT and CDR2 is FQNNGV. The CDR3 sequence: CASSSDWDTQYF. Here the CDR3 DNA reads TGTGCCAGCAGCTCTGACTGGGATACGCAGTATTTT.

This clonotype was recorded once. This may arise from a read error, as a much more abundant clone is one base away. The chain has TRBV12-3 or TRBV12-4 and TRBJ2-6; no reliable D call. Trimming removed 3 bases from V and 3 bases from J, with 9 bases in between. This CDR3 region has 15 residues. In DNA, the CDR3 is TGTGCCAGCAGTTTTGACCTTAGTGGGGCCAACGTCCTGACTTTC. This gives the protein CASSFDLSGANVLTF.

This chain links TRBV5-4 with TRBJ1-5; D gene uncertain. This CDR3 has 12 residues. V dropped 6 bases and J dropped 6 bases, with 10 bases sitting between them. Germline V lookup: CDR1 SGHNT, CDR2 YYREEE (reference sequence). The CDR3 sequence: CASNLPGQPQHF. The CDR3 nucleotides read TGTGCCAGCAACCTACCGGGTCAGCCCCAGCATTTT.

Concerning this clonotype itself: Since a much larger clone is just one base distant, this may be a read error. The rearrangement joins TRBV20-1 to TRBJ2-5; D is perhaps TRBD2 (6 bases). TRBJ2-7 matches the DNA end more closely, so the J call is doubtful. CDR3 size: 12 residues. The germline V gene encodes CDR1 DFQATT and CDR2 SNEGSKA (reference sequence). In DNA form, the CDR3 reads TGCAGGGCTAGCGCTAGCCACTACGAGCAGTACTTC. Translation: CRASASHYEQYF.

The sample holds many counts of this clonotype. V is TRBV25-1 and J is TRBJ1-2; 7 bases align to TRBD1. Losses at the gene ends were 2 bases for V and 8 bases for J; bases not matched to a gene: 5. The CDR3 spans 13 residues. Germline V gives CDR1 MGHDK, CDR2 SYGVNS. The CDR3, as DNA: TGTGCCAGCAGTGAAGGTACAGGGGACGGCTACACCTTC. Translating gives CASSEGTGDGYTF.

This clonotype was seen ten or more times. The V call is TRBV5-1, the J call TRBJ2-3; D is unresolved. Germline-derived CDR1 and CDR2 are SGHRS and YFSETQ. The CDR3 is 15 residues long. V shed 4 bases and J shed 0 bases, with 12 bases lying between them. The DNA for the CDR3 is TGCGCCAGCAGCGAGATAGGACCGAGCACAGATACGCAGTATTTT. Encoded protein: CASSEIGPSTDTQYF. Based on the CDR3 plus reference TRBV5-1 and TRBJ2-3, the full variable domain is KAGVTQTPRYLIKTRGQQVTLSCSPISGHRSVSWYQQTPGQGLQFLFEYFSETQRNKGNFPGRFSGRQFSNSRSEMNVSTLELGDSALYLCASSEIGPSTDTQYFGPGTRLTVL.

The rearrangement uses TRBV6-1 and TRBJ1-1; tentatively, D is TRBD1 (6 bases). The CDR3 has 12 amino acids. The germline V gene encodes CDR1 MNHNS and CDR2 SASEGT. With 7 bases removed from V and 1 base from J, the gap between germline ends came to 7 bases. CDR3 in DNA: TGTGCCAGCACCAGGGGGAACACTGAAGCTTTCTTT. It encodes CASTRGNTEAFF.

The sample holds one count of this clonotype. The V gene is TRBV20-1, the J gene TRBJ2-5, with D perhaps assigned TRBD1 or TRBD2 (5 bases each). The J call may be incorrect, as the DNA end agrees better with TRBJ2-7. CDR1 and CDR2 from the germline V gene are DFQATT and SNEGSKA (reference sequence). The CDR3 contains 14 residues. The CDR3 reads CSAGGLDRAYEQYF. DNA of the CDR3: TGCAGTGCTGGGGGTTTGGATCGGGCGTACGAGCAGTACTTC.

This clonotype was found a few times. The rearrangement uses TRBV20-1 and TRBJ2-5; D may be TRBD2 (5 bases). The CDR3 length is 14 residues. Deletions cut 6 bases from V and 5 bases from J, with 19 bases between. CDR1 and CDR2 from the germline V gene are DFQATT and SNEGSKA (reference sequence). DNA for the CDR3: TGCAGTGCCCGGACCCCCACTAGGAGGGAGACCCAGTACTTC. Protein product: CSARTPTRRETQYF.

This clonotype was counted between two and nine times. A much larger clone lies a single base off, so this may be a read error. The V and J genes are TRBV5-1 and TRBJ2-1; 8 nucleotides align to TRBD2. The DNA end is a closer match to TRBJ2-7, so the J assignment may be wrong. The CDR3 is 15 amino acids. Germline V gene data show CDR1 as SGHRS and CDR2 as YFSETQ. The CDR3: CASSLSSGGRNEQYF. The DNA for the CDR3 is TGCGCCAGCAGCTTGTCCAGCGGGGGTCGCAATGAGCAGTACTTC.

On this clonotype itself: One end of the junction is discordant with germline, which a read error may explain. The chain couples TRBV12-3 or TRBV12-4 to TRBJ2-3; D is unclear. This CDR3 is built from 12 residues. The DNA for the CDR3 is TGTGCCAGCACTCGTTTCGCAGATACGCGGTATTTT. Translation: CASTRFADTRYF.

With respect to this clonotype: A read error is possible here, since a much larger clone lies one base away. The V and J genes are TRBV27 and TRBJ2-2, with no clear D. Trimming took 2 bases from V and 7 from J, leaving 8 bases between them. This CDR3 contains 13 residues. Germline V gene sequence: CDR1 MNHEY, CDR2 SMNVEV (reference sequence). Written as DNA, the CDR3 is TGTGCCAGCAGTTTACTGGGCGTCGGGGAGCTGTTTTTT. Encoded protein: CASSLLGVGELFF.

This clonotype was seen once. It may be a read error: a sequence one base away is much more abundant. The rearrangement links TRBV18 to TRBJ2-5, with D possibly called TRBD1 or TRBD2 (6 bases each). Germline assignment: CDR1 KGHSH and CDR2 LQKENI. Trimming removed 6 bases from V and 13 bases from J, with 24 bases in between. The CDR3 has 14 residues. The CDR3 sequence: CASSPGAFFYERYF. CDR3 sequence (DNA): TGTGCCAGCTCGCCGGGGGCCTTTTTTTACGAGCGGTACTTC.

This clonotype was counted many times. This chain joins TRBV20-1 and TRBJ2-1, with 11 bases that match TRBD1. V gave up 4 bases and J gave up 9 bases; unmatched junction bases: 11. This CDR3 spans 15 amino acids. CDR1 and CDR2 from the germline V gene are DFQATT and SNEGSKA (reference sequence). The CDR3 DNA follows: TGCAGTGCTAAGGGACCGGGACAGGGGGGAGGTGAGCAGTTCTTC. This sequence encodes CSAKGPGQGGGEQFF.

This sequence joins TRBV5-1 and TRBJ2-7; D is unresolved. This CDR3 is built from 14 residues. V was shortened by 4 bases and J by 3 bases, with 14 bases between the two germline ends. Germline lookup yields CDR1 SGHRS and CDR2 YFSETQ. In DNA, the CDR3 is TGCGCCAGCAGCCCCCGTAATGGGGTCTACGAGCAGTACTTC. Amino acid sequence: CASSPRNGVYEQYF.

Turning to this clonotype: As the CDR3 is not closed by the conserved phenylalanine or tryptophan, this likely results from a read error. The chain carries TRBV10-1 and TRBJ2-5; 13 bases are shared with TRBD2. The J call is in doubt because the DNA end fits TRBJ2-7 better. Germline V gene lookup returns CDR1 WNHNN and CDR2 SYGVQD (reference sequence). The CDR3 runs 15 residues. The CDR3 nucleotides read TGCGCCAGCAGCCCAGGACTAGCGGGAGCCTACGAGCAGTACTAC. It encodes CASSPGLAGAYEQYY.

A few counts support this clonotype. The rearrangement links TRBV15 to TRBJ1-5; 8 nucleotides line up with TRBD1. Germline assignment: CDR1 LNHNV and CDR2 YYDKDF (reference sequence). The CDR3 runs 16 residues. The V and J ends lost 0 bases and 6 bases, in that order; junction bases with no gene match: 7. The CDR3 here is CATSRDSDRVGQPQHF. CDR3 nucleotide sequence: TGTGCCACCAGCAGAGACTCGGACAGGGTCGGTCAGCCCCAGCATTTT. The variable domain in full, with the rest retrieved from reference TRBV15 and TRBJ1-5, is DAMVIQNPRYQVTQFGKPVTLSCSQTLNHNVMYWYQQKSSQAPKLLFHYYDKDFNNEADTPDNFQSRRPNTSFCFLDIRSPGLGDTAMYLCATSRDSDRVGQPQHFGDGTRLSIL.

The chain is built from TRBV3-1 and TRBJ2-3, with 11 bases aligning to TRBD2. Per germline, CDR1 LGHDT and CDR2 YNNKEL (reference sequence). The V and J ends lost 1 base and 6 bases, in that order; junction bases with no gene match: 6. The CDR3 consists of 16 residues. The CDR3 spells CASSQGASGGTDTQYF. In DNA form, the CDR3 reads TGTGCCAGCAGCCAAGGGGCTAGCGGGGGGACGGATACGCAGTATTTT.

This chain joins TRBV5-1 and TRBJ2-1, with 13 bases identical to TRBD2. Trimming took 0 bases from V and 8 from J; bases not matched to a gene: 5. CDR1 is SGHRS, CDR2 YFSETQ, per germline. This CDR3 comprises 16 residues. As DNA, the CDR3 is TGCGCCAGCAGCTTGGAAGGACTAGCGGGAGTTGATGAGCAGTTCTTC. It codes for CASSLEGLAGVDEQFF. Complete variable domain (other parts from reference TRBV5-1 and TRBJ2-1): KAGVTQTPRYLIKTRGQQVTLSCSPISGHRSVSWYQQTPGQGLQFLFEYFSETQRNKGNFPGRFSGRQFSNSRSEMNVSTLELGDSALYLCASSLEGLAGVDEQFFGPGTRLTVL.